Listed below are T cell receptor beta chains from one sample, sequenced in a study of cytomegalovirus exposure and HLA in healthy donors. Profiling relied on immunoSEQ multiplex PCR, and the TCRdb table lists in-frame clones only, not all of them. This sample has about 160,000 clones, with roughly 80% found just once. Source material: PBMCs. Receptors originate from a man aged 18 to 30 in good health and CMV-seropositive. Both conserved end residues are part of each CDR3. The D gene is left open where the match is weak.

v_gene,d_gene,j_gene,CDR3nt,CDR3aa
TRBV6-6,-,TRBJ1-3,TGTGCCAGCAGGGGGGGGCACTCAAACACAAACACCATATATTTT,CASRGGHSNTNTIYF
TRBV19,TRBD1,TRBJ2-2,TGTGCCAGTAGTCCCCGGACAGGGCGGGCGAACACCGGGGAGCTGTTTTTT,CASSPRTGRANTGELFF
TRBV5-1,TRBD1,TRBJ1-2,TGCGCCAGCAGCCCATCGACAGGGATGGGTGGCTACACCTTC,CASSPSTGMGGYTF
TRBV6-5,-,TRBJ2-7,TGTGCCAGCAGTGGAGGGGTTACCCCCTACGAGCAGTACTTC,CASSGGVTPYEQYF
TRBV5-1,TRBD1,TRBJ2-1,TGCGCCAGCAGGGGGACAGGGATAGGAGAAGGGCGTAATGAGCAGTTCTTC,CASRGTGIGEGRNEQFF
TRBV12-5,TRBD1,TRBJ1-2,TGTGCTAGTGGGACAGGGACAAACTATGGCTACACCTTC,CASGTGTNYGYTF
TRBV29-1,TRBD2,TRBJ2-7,TGCAGCGTTGCCGCCGGGACTACAAACTACGAGCAGTACTTC,CSVAAGTTNYEQYF
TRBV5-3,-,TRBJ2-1,TGTGCCAGAAGCTTGTCTTTTCGAGGGCTTAATGAGCAGTTCTTC,CARSLSFRGLNEQFF
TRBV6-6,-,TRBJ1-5,TGTGCCAGCAGTTACTCGATACAGGGCCTCTTGCCCCAGCATTTT,CASSYSIQGLLPQHF
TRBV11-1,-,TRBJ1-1,TGTGCCAGCAGCTTAGGCCAGATGAACACTGAAGCTTTCTTT,CASSLGQMNTEAFF
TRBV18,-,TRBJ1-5,TGTGCCAGCTCACCGGGGGGGAGAGGTCAGCCCCAGCATTTT,CASSPGGRGQPQHF
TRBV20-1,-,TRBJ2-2,TGCAGTGCTAGCGTGACCGGGGAGCTGTTTTTT,CSASVTGELFF